These 5 T cell receptor beta chains were all obtained from the same sample, sequenced in a study of blood T cell repertoires in COVID-19. Sequenced by immunoSEQ multiplex PCR; TCRdb stores in-frame clones only, minus some. Of fewer than 200,000 clones in the sample, 78% were seen once. The source material was PBMCs or T cells enriched from blood (not recorded which). The receptors were gathered from a woman aged 45-59 years who had recovered from COVID-19.

The V gene is TRBV27, the J gene TRBJ2-2, with TRBD1 matching 7 bases. Looked up from germline, CDR1 is MNHEY and CDR2 is SMNVEV (reference sequence). J lost 6 bases, V lost 5 bases, and 15 bases had no gene match. The CDR3 extends over 17 amino acids. The DNA of the CDR3 is TGTGCCAGCAGTCCGTTACAGGGGAGTAATCTAGCCGGGGAGCTGTTTTTT. Translating it yields CASSPLQGSNLAGELFF.

For the CDR3, the DNA is TGTGCCAGCTCACCACCCAATCGGGGTGGGAATTCACCCCTCCACTTT. Protein product: CASSPPNRGGNSPLHF. This chain joins TRBV18 and TRBJ1-6; no clear D gene. This CDR3 spans 16 amino acids. From germline, CDR1 is KGHSH and CDR2 LQKENI. Trimming stripped 0 bases from V and 7 bases from J, with 13 bases between. Complete variable domain (other parts from reference TRBV18 and TRBJ1-6): NAGVMQNPRHLVRRRGQEARLRCSPMKGHSHVYWYRQLPEEGLKFMVYLQKENIIDESGMPKERFSAEFPKEGPSILRIQQVVRGDSAAYFCASSPPNRGGNSPLHFGNGTRLTVT.

The chain carries TRBV28 and TRBJ2-7; TRBD1 is a possible D gene (6 bases). From germline, CDR1 is MDHEN and CDR2 SYDVKM. Trimming left V 4 bases short and J 4 bases short, with 8 bases between. CDR3 length: 12 amino acids. The CDR3 here is CASSWTAYEQYF. The CDR3 DNA is TGTGCCAGCAGTTGGACAGCGTACGAGCAGTACTTC.

The V and J genes are TRBV28 and TRBJ2-7, with 8 bases that match TRBD2. The CDR3 runs to 13 residues. V trimming: 8 bases; J trimming: 4 bases; junction bases outside the gene matches: 7. CDR1 MDHEN and CDR2 SYDVKM come from the germline V gene. CDR3 bases: TGTGCCAGCGCCCGGGGGGGGGTTTACGAGCAGTACTTC. Residues: CASARGGVYEQYF.

V gene TRBV9 combines with J gene TRBJ1-1; D is perhaps TRBD1 (6 bases). Germline V CDR1 and CDR2: SGDLS, YYNGEE. V was pared by 4 bases and J by 3 bases, with 13 bases between. The CDR3 is 14 residues long. CDR3 in amino acids: CASSLQGWDTEAFF. The CDR3 region has the DNA TGTGCCAGCAGCTTACAGGGCTGGGACACTGAAGCTTTCTTT.